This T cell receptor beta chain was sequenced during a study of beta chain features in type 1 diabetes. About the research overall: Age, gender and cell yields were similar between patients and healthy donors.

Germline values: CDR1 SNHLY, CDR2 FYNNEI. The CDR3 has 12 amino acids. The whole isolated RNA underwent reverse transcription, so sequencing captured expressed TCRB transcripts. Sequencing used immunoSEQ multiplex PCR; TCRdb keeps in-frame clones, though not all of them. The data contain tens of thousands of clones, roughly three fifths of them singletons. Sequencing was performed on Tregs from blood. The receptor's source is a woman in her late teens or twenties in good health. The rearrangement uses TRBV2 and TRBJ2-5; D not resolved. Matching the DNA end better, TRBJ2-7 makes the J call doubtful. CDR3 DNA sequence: TGTGCCAGCAGTACCGATACCTACGAGCAGTACTTC. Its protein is CASSTDTYEQYF.